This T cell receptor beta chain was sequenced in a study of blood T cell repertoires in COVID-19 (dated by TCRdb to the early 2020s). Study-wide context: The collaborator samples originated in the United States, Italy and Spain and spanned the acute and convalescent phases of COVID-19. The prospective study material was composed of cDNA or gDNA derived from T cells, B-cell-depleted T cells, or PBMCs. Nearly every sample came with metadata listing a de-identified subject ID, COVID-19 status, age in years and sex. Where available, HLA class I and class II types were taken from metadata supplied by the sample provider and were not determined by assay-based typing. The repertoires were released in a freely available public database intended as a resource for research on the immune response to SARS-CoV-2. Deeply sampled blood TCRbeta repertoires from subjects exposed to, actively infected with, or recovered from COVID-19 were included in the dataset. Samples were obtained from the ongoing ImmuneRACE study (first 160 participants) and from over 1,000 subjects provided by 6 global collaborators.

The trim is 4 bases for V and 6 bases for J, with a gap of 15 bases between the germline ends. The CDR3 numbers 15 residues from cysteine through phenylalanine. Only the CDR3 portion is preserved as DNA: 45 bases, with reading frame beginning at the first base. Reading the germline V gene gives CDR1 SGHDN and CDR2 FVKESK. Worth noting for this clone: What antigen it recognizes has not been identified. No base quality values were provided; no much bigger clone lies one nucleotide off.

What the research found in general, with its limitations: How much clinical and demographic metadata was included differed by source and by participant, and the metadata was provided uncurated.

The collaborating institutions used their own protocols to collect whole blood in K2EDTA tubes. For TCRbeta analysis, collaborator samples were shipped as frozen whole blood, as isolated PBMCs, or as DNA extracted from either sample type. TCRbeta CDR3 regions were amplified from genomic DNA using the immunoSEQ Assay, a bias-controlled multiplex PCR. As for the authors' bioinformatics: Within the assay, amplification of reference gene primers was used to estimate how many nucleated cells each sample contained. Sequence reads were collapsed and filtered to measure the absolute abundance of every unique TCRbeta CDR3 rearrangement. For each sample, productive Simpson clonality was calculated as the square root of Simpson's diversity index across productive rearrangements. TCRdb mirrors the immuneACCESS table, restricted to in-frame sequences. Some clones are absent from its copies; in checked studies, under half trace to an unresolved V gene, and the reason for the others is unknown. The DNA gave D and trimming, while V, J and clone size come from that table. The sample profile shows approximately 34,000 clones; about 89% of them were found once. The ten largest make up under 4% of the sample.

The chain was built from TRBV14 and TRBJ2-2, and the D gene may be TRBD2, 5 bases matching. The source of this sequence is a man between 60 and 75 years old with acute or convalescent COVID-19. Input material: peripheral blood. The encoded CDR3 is CASSPRWELAGELFF. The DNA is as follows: TGTGCCAGCAGCCCGAGGTGGGAGTTGGCCGGGGAGCTGTTTTTT.